The 11 T cell receptor beta chains below all came from one sample that was sequenced in a study of blood T cell repertoires in COVID-19. The data were produced by immunoSEQ multiplex PCR, yet TCRdb's version contains in-frame clones alone and is incomplete. This sample carries about 210,000 clones, roughly 80% of them seen once, and the ten largest clones take approximately 7.8%. Sequencing was performed on peripheral blood. All receptors derive from a woman in her sixties or seventies with COVID-19, enrolled during active disease.

The chain joins TRBV6-5 to TRBJ2-7, with D maybe TRBD1 (5 bases). Germline V gives CDR1 MNHEY, CDR2 SVGAGI. This CDR3 has 13 amino acids. V was cut by 6 bases and J by 9 bases, with 18 bases left in between. This chain's CDR3 is CASRPPAQGGQYF. The CDR3 region has the DNA TGTGCCAGCAGACCACCCGCGCAGGGCGGGCAGTACTTC.

The V and J genes are TRBV11-2 and TRBJ1-5, with D unresolved. The CDR3 runs to 14 residues. Germline CDR1 and CDR2: SGHAT and FQNNGV. The V and J ends lost 3 bases and 1 base respectively, with 7 bases between them. DNA of the CDR3: TGTGCCAGCAGCTTGGGCAGGAGCAATCAGCCCCAGCATTTT. Its translation is CASSLGRSNQPQHF. Together with reference TRBV11-2 and TRBJ1-5, the CDR3 gives the full variable domain: EAGVAQSPRYKIIEKRQSVAFWCNPISGHATLYWYQQILGQGPKLLIQFQNNGVVDDSQLPKDRFSAERLKGVDSTLKIQPAKLEDSAVYLCASSLGRSNQPQHFGDGTRLSIL.

This clone is a singleton in its sample. The chain is built from TRBV28 and TRBJ1-1; possible D gene TRBD1, 5 bases. The V end lost 7 bases, the J end lost 0 bases, and 12 bases lay between the germline ends. Germline assignment: CDR1 MDHEN and CDR2 SYDVKM. The CDR3 totals 14 residues. The CDR3 spells CASTRGFMNTEAFF. For the CDR3, the DNA is TGTGCCAGCACGCGGGGGTTCATGAACACTGAAGCTTTCTTT.

The chain has TRBV3-1 (or the pseudogene TRBV3-2) and TRBJ2-5; weak D call: TRBD2 (7 bases). This CDR3 contains 15 residues. V lost 2 bases to trimming and J lost 5 bases, with 15 bases between them. Germline V gene sequence: CDR1 LGHDT, CDR2 YNNKEL (reference sequence). The CDR3 nucleotides read TGTGCCAGCAGCCAAATAGTGGGGGGGGCTGAGACCCAGTACTTC. This sequence encodes CASSQIVGGAETQYF.

J is TRBJ2-4 and V is TRBV19, with TRBD1 as a possible D gene (6 bases). The CDR3 sequence is 15 residues long. The V gene's germline CDR1 is LNHDA and CDR2 SQIVND (reference sequence). V dropped 9 bases and J dropped 6 bases, with 21 bases sitting between them. The CDR3 sequence: CASRTESGSRNIQYF. The CDR3, as DNA: TGTGCCAGCAGGACAGAATCAGGGAGTAGAAACATTCAGTACTTC.

The chain employs TRBV29-1 and TRBJ2-1; 7 bases map to TRBD2. Germline V gives CDR1 SQVTM, CDR2 ANQGSEA. After removal of 3 bases from V and 3 bases from J, the junction contained 5 bases not matched to a gene. CDR3 length: 14 residues. The CDR3, as DNA: TGCAGCGTTGACCCGGGAGGCCTCTACAATGAGCAGTTCTTC. Its translation: CSVDPGGLYNEQFF.

The CDR3 here is CASSRDRAQPQHF. The CDR3 coding sequence is TGTGCCAGCAGCCGGGACAGGGCACAGCCCCAGCATTTT. J is TRBJ1-5 and V is TRBV12-3 or TRBV12-4; 9 bases match TRBD1. The CDR3 consists of 13 residues. The ends lost 6 bases at V and 7 bases at J; junction bases unmatched: 4.

V gene TRBV6-4 combines with J gene TRBJ2-7; D perhaps matches TRBD1 (5 bases). From germline, CDR1 is MRHNA and CDR2 SNTAGT. V lost 0 bases and J lost 3, with 15 bases in between. The CDR3 runs 16 residues. The CDR3 DNA sequence: TGTGCCAGCAGTGACTCATTATATGACAGTGGCTACGAGCAGTACGTC. Translating gives CASSDSLYDSGYEQYV.

The chain has TRBV3-1 (or the pseudogene TRBV3-2) and TRBJ1-1; 9 bases agree with TRBD1. The CDR3 runs 15 residues. Per germline, CDR1 LGHDT and CDR2 YNNKEL (reference sequence). With V trimmed by 2 bases and J by 0 bases, 1 base remained unmatched. DNA of the CDR3: TGTGCCAGCAGCCAAAGGGACAGGGTGAACACTGAAGCTTTCTTT. Protein sequence: CASSQRDRVNTEAFF.

This chain uses TRBV5-1 with TRBJ1-1; D is unclear. CDR1 is SGHRS and CDR2 is YFSETQ in the germline V gene. Trimming removed 0 bases at V and 0 bases at J, with 9 bases between. The CDR3 has 15 residues. As DNA, the CDR3 is TGCGCCAGCAGCTTGGAAGGGAGCCTGAACACTGAAGCTTTCTTT. Protein product: CASSLEGSLNTEAFF.

This clone appeared once. This chain joins TRBV27 and TRBJ2-1; 9 bases align to TRBD2. The CDR3 runs to 19 residues. V shed 3 bases, J shed 5 bases, and the junction held 17 bases outside the gene matches. In germline, CDR1 is MNHEY, CDR2 SMNVEV (reference sequence). The CDR3 DNA reads as TGTGCCAGCAGTTTTGATCGCTCTCGCGGGAGGGCTTTAGACAATGAGCAGTTCTTC. Translated: CASSFDRSRGRALDNEQFF.